This T cell receptor (beta chain) was captured in a study of CD8 T cells in ankylosing spondylitis. The ends lost 4 bases at V and 6 bases at J; junction bases unmatched: 2. Germline V gene lookup returns CDR1 SGHRS and CDR2 YFSETQ. The length of the CDR3 is 14 residues. Quantitative 5'-RACE with molecular barcodes produced the TCR beta libraries. TCRdb re-derived calls from the 5' RACE reads in MiXCR, one entry per CDR3 protein. This sample has 200,000 to 250,000 distinct CDR3 sequences, with approximately 12% found just once. This clonotype occurred many times. The specimen was blood, either unsorted or a sorted T cell fraction (not recorded which). The clonotype comes from a male donor with ankylosing spondylitis or in good health (not recorded which). The chain carries TRBV5-1 and TRBJ1-4, with TRBD1 identical over 11 bases. The CDR3 nucleotides read TGCGCCAGCAGCGTGGGACAGGGGGATGAAAAACTGTTTTTT. Translation: CASSVGQGDEKLFF.